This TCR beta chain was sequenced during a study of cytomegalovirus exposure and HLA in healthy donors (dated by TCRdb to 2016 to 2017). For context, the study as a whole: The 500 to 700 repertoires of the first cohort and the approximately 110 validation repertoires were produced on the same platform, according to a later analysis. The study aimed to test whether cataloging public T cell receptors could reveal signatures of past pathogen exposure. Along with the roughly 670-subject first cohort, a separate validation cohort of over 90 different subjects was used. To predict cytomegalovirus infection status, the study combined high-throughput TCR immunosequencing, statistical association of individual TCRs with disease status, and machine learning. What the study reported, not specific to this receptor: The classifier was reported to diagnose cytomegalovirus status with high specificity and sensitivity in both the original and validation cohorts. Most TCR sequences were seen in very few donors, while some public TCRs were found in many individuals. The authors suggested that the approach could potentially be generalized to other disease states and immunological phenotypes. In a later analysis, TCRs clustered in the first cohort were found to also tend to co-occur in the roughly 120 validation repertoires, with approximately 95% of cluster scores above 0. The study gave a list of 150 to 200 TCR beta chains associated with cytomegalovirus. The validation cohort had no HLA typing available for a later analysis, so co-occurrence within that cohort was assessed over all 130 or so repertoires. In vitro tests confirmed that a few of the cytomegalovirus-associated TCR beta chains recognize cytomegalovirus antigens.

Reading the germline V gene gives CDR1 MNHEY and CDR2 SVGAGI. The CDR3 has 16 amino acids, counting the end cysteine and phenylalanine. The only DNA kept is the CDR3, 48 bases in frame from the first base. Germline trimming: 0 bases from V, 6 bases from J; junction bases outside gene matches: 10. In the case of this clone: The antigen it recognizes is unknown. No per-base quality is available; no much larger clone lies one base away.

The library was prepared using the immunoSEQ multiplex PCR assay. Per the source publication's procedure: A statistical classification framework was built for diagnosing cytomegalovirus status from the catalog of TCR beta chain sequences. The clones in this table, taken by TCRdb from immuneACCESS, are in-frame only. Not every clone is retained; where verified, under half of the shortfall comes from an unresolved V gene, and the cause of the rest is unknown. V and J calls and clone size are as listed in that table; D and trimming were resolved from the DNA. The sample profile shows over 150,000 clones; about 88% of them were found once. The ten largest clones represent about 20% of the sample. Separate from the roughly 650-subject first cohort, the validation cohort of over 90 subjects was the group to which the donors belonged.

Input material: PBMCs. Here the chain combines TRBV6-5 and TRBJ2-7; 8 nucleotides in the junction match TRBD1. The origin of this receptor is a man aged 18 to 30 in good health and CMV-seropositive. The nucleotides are TGTGCCAGCAGTTACTCGGTGCACAGGGGGACAGGCGAGCAGTACTTC. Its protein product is CASSYSVHRGTGEQYF.